This record covers a single T cell receptor (beta chain). The target antigen is unknown. The PCR used 60 Vbeta and 13 Jbeta primers. Measured with immunoSEQ multiplex PCR; TCRdb has only the in-frame clones, and not every one. The data show 190,000 or so clones, 70% to 80% seen once. The sample is drawn from a study of cytomegalovirus exposure and HLA in healthy donors. Study-level points and caveats: Later examination showed HLA-associated TCR beta chains had greater clonal expansion than equally common others.

V trimming: 5 bases; J trimming: 5 bases; junction bases outside the gene matches: 5. CDR3 length: 13 residues. CDR1 and CDR2 from the germline V gene are SGHTA and FQGNSA. The genes are TRBV7-2 and TRBJ1-2; 7 bases align to TRBD1. Sequencing used PBMCs. The TCR originated in a girl under 18 in good health and CMV-seropositive. The CDR3 DNA is TGTGCCAGCAGCACCCGGGACAGATATGGCTACACCTTC. Translated, it gives CASSTRDRYGYTF.